One sample yielded the 26 T cell receptor beta chains listed below, sequenced in a study of cytomegalovirus exposure and HLA in healthy donors. PCR was performed using 60 Vbeta and 13 Jbeta primers. The protocol was immunoSEQ multiplex PCR, while the TCRdb copy is restricted to in-frame clones and leaves out a portion. The sample yields about 180,000 clones, about four fifths seen once. Sequences were obtained from PBMCs. These receptors were collected from a woman aged 25 to 45 in good health and CMV-seronegative.

This clone was recorded only once. V is TRBV9 and J is TRBJ2-2; a possible D gene is TRBD2 (5 bases). Trimming took off 2 bases at V and 7 bases at J, with 12 bases between the two ends. Germline CDR1 SGDLS, CDR2 YYNGEE. The CDR3 has 14 amino acids. CDR3 bases: TGTGCCAGCAGCGTCTGGGGTCGGGACGGGGAGCTGTTTTTT. It specifies CASSVWGRDGELFF.

The genes are TRBV2 and TRBJ2-5; D might be TRBD2 (5 bases). V was trimmed by 5 bases and J by 5 bases, leaving 9 bases between them. CDR1 and CDR2 (germline): SNHLY, FYNNEI. This CDR3 region has 12 residues. The CDR3, as DNA: TGTGCCAGCAGTTGGGGAGCCGAGACCCAGTACTTC. It yields the protein CASSWGAETQYF.

V is TRBV18 and J is TRBJ2-7, with 7 bases fitting TRBD1. CDR1 and CDR2 from the germline V gene are KGHSH and LQKENI. V lost 3 bases and J lost 2; bases outside the gene matches: 4. The CDR3 spans 14 residues. CDR3 sequence (DNA): TGTGCCAGCTCACCTTCGACAGGGCCCTACGAGCAGTACTTC. It translates to CASSPSTGPYEQYF.

This clone is a singleton in its sample. The rearrangement uses TRBV5-1 and TRBJ1-2, with D possibly TRBD1 on 6 matching bases. The CDR3 spans 15 residues. Germline assignment: CDR1 SGHRS and CDR2 YFSETQ. Between the trimmed V and J ends, which lost 0 bases and 10 bases, there was a span of 19 bases. This CDR3 reads CASSLGNRDTGDYTF. In nucleotides, the CDR3 is TGCGCCAGCAGCTTGGGGAACCGGGACACAGGAGACTACACCTTC.

This rearrangement joins TRBV5-6 to TRBJ1-5, with 8 bases aligning to TRBD1. V lost 5 bases, J lost 4 bases, and 17 bases stayed unmatched. Germline lookup yields CDR1 SGHDT and CDR2 YYEEEE. There are 18 residues in the CDR3. The CDR3 nucleotides are TGTGCCAGCAGACACGACAGGGGAGGAATATATAAAAATCAGCCCCAGCATTTT. This sequence encodes CASRHDRGGIYKNQPQHF.

J is TRBJ2-6 and V is TRBV5-1; 8 nucleotides agree with TRBD2. The germline V gene has CDR1 SGHRS and CDR2 YFSETQ. Trimming took 3 bases from V and 0 from J; bases not matched to a gene: 11. The CDR3 covers 19 residues. CDR3: CASSSPGRGGGSGANVLTF. CDR3 DNA: TGCGCCAGCAGCTCCCCAGGTCGGGGGGGAGGCTCTGGGGCCAACGTCCTGACTTTC. The whole variable domain, filled in from reference TRBV5-1 and TRBJ2-6, reads KAGVTQTPRYLIKTRGQQVTLSCSPISGHRSVSWYQQTPGQGLQFLFEYFSETQRNKGNFPGRFSGRQFSNSRSEMNVSTLELGDSALYLCASSSPGRGGGSGANVLTFGAGSRLTVL.

This sequence joins TRBV10-2 and TRBJ2-3; D gene ambiguous. The V end was cut by 8 bases, the J end by 6 bases, with 15 bases between. Germline-derived CDR1 and CDR2 are WSHSY and SAAADI. This CDR3 is 13 amino acids long. CDR3 loop: CASLVDDKDTQYF. Here the CDR3 DNA reads TGCGCCAGCCTAGTAGATGATAAGGATACGCAGTATTTT.

The chain joins TRBV9 to TRBJ2-7; D call uncertain. Trimming removed 3 bases at V and 2 bases at J, with 15 bases between. The CDR3 extends over 15 amino acids. The V gene's germline CDR1 is SGDLS and CDR2 YYNGEE. CDR3: CASSDRPGFPYEQYF. CDR3 nucleotides: TGTGCCAGCAGCGATAGACCCGGGTTCCCCTACGAGCAGTACTTC.

This chain joins TRBV27 and TRBJ1-6; 10 bases line up with TRBD1. V was clipped by 8 bases and J by 10 bases; unmatched bases: 8. Per germline, CDR1 MNHEY and CDR2 SMNVEV (reference sequence). The length of the CDR3 is 14 residues. This chain's CDR3 is CASSTDRGQSPLHF. CDR3 in DNA: TGTGCCAGCTCTACCGACAGGGGGCAATCACCCCTCCACTTT.

The chain has TRBV5-1 and TRBJ1-2, with TRBD1 matching over 7 bases. The CDR3 runs 15 residues. Germline V gene sequence: CDR1 SGHRS, CDR2 YFSETQ. With V trimmed by 4 bases and J by 0 bases, 6 bases remained unmatched. For the CDR3, the DNA is TGCGCCAGCAGCCCGCCGGACAGGACTAACTATGGCTACACCTTC. Encoded protein: CASSPPDRTNYGYTF.

J is TRBJ2-1 and V is TRBV7-8, with 11 bases matching TRBD1. V gave up 3 bases and J gave up 9 bases; unmatched junction bases: 7. There are 15 residues in the CDR3. Germline V CDR1 and CDR2: SGHVS, FQNEAQ. CDR3 residues: CASSFRDRGEGEQFF. For the CDR3, the DNA is TGTGCCAGCAGCTTCCGGGACAGGGGGGAAGGTGAGCAGTTCTTC.

This chain links TRBV18 with TRBJ1-5, with 8 bases fitting TRBD1. CDR1 and CDR2 from the germline V gene are KGHSH and LQKENI. With 2 bases clipped from V and 5 bases from J, the junction kept 11 bases outside the gene matches. This CDR3 spans 17 amino acids. This CDR3 is CASSPEVRQGAYQPQHF. The CDR3 DNA reads as TGTGCCAGCTCACCAGAGGTGAGGCAGGGGGCTTATCAGCCCCAGCATTTT.

V usage is TRBV19 and J usage is TRBJ1-4; the match to TRBD1 covers 9 bases. The V gene's germline CDR1 is LNHDA and CDR2 SQIVND (reference sequence). This CDR3 is built from 14 residues. Trimming removed 6 bases from V and 8 bases from J; junction bases left unmatched: 7. CDR3 nucleotide sequence: TGTGCCAGTAGGCAACAGGGGGCGGGGGAAAAACTGTTTTTT. The encoded protein is CASRQQGAGEKLFF.

This chain connects TRBV6-1 to TRBJ1-1; TRBD1 agrees at 11 bases. The CDR3 consists of 15 residues. The V gene end was trimmed by 6 bases and the J gene end by 0 bases; junction bases not matched to a gene: 3. The germline V gene encodes CDR1 MNHNS and CDR2 SASEGT. The CDR3 here is CASRPGQGVNTEAFF. CDR3 nucleotides: TGTGCCAGCAGGCCGGGACAGGGGGTGAACACTGAAGCTTTCTTT.

This clone appeared a few times. The rearrangement uses TRBV6-5 and TRBJ2-5; 7 bases align to TRBD2. The CDR3 spans 16 residues. In germline, CDR1 is MNHEY, CDR2 SVGAGI. V was clipped by 1 base and J by 1 base; unmatched bases: 6. The CDR3 reads CASSYLGGISQETQYF. For the CDR3, the DNA is TGTGCCAGCAGTTACTTGGGGGGGATATCCCAAGAGACCCAGTACTTC.

CDR3 in DNA: TGTGCCAGCAGCCAAGAATGGAGTTTCTCCTACGAGCAGTACTTC. It yields the protein CASSQEWSFSYEQYF. The J gene is TRBJ2-7, the V gene TRBV4-2; no clear D. This CDR3 is 15 amino acids long. The germline V gene encodes CDR1 LGHNA and CDR2 YNFKEQ. V was trimmed by 0 bases and J by 0 bases, leaving 9 bases between them.

The chain joins TRBV19 to TRBJ2-3; TRBD1 might be the D (6 bases). The ends were cut back, 7 bases at V and 3 bases at J, with 11 bases in the middle. In germline, CDR1 is LNHDA, CDR2 SQIVND (reference sequence). CDR3 size: 13 residues. The CDR3 DNA follows: TGTGCCAGTACGAACAGGGTGACAGATACGCAGTATTTT. Translated, it gives CASTNRVTDTQYF.

This clone was observed a handful of times. This chain links TRBV5-3 with TRBJ2-7; 8 nucleotides line up with TRBD1. TRBV5-3 is annotated as an ORF whose role is uncertain. Unmatched junction bases numbered 5, after V lost 0 bases and J lost 6 bases. CDR3 length equals 14 residues. CDR3 protein: CARSLEQGAGEQYF. DNA of the CDR3: TGTGCCAGAAGCTTGGAGCAGGGGGCTGGCGAGCAGTACTTC.

V is TRBV7-9 and J is TRBJ2-5; a possible D gene is TRBD2 (5 bases). Germline V gene data show CDR1 as SEHNR and CDR2 as FQNEAQ (reference sequence). The CDR3 consists of 14 residues. Trimming pared 6 bases from V and 4 bases from J, leaving 15 bases between. CDR3 DNA sequence: TGTGCCAGCAGTAATGACCTAGGGAGAGAGACCCAGTACTTC. Translating it yields CASSNDLGRETQYF. The whole variable domain, filled in from reference TRBV7-9 and TRBJ2-5, reads DTGVSQNPRHKITKRGQNVTFRCDPISEHNRLYWYRQTLGQGPEFLTYFQNEAQLEKSRLLSDRFSAERPKGSFSTLEIQRTEQGDSAMYLCASSNDLGRETQYFGPGTRLLVL.

This chain connects TRBV30 to TRBJ1-2, with D unclear. Germline V lookup: CDR1 GTSNPN, CDR2 SVGIG (reference sequence). The ends were cut back, 6 bases at V and 7 bases at J, with 9 bases in the middle. CDR3 size: 10 residues. CDR3 protein: CACNEVGYTF. DNA for the CDR3: TGTGCCTGTAACGAGGTTGGCTACACCTTC.

The chain carries TRBV7-2 and TRBJ2-7, with D hard to call. Per germline, CDR1 SGHTA and CDR2 FQGNSA. V lost 5 bases and J 0 bases, leaving 11 bases between the germline ends. This CDR3 has 14 amino acids. The CDR3 nucleotides read TGTGCCAGCAGCGCCACCTATGCCTCCTACGAGCAGTACTTC. Translated: CASSATYASYEQYF.

This chain joins TRBV9 and TRBJ1-4, with D possibly matching TRBD1 (6 bases). This CDR3 comprises 15 residues. V was trimmed by 0 bases and J by 8 bases, leaving 14 bases between them. Germline CDR1 and CDR2: SGDLS and YYNGEE. In DNA form, the CDR3 reads TGTGCCAGCAGCGTAGCCCCACAGGGCGGAGAAAAACTGTTTTTT. Its protein product is CASSVAPQGGEKLFF.

The chain has TRBV7-9 and TRBJ1-1; TRBD1 matches 9 bases. J lost 6 bases, V lost 1 base, and 3 bases had no gene match. The germline CDR1 and CDR2 sequences are SEHNR and FQNEAQ (reference sequence). CDR3 length: 14 residues. CDR3 sequence reads: CASSLEGQGPEAFF. In nucleotides, the CDR3 is TGTGCCAGCAGCTTAGAGGGACAGGGCCCTGAAGCTTTCTTT.

The CDR3 is CASREQGTGELFF. In DNA form, the CDR3 reads TGTGCCAGCAGAGAACAGGGAACCGGGGAGCTGTTTTTT. The rearrangement joins TRBV2 to TRBJ2-2; D might be TRBD1 (6 bases). CDR1 SNHLY and CDR2 FYNNEI come from the germline V gene. Trimming removed 6 bases at V and 5 bases at J, with 10 bases between. This CDR3 region has 13 residues.

V and J are TRBV12-2 and TRBJ1-5; TRBD1 is taken as the D call from the table, unchecked against the DNA. TRBV12-2 is marked as a pseudogene. CDR3 size: 17 residues. This CDR3 is CASRGGQGIRDNQPQHF. CDR3 coding DNA: TGTGCAAGTCGCGGGGGACAGGGTATTAGGGACAATCAGCCCCAGCATTTT.

V gene TRBV7-8 combines with J gene TRBJ2-7; D perhaps matches TRBD1 (6 bases). The CDR3 is 13 amino acids. Germline CDR1 SGHVS, CDR2 FQNEAQ. Trimming removed 9 bases at V and 3 bases at J, with 15 bases between. Written as DNA, the CDR3 is TGTGCCAGTTCCGGACAGACAGTCTACGAGCAGTACTTC. Its protein product is CASSGQTVYEQYF.